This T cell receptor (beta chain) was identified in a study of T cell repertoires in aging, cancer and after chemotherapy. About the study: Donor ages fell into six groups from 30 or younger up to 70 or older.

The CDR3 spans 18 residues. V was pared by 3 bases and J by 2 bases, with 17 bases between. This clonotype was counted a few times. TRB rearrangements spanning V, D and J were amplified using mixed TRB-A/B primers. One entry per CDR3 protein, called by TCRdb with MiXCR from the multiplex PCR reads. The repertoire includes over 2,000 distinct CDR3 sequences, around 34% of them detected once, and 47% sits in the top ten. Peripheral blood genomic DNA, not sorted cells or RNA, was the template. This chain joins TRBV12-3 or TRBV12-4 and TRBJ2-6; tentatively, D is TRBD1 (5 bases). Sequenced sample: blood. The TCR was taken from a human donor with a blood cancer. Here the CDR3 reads CASSFRDTGAPGANVLTF. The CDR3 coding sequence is TGTGCCAGCAGTTTTAGAGACACTGGGGCCCCTGGGGCCAACGTCCTGACTTTC.